The clone carrying this T cell receptor (beta chain) was counted once. In the naive CD8 group, cells lacked CD45RO and were positively selected for CCR7, so terminally differentiated effector memory CD45RA+ cells were left out. The method was immunoSEQ multiplex PCR; TCRdb's version includes in-frame clones alone and lacks a portion of them. Altogether just over 2,000,000 clones are present, about 95% being singletons, with the ten largest covering 0.85% to 1.2%. The V gene lost 2 bases and the J gene lost 6 bases, with 17 bases spanning the gap. Germline lookup yields CDR1 SGDLS and CDR2 YYNGEE. The CDR3 spans 16 residues. The data belong to a study of shared clonotypes between healthy human individuals.

The chain recombines TRBV9 with TRBJ2-2; D might be TRBD1 (7 bases). Sequenced input: naive CD8+ T cells sorted from blood. The clonotype comes from a man aged 18 to 30 in good health. CDR3 bases: TGTGCCAGCAGCGTTTCGGAGACAGGGAGGTCCGGGGAGCTGTTTTTT. It codes for CASSVSETGRSGELFF.